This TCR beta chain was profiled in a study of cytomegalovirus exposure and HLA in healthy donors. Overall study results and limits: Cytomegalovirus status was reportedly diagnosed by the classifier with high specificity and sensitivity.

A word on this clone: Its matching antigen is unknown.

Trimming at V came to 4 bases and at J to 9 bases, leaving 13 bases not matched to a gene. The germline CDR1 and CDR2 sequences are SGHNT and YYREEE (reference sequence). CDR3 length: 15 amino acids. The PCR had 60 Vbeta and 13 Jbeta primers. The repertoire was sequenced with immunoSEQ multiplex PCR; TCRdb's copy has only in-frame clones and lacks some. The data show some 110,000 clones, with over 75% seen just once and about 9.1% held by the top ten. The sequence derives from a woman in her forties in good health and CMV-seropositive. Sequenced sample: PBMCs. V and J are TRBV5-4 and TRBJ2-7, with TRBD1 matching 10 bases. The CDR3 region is CASSPPGQGLSVQYF. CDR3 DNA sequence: TGTGCCAGCAGCCCTCCGGGACAGGGGCTTAGTGTGCAGTACTTC.